This T cell receptor (beta chain) was retrieved from a study of blood T cell repertoires in COVID-19. Study as a whole: From the United States, Italy and Spain came samples of acute and convalescent COVID-19. PBMCs, B-cell-depleted T cells, or T cells were the source of the cDNA or gDNA that made up the material.

Clones were sequenced by immunoSEQ multiplex PCR, and TCRdb holds only the in-frame ones, with some missing. This table has 20,000 to 25,000 clones, over 80% appearing once. This clone was observed once. The sequenced material came from peripheral blood. The clonotype comes from a woman at least 80 years old with acute or convalescent COVID-19.

CDR3 amino acids: CASSLSGGSGYTF. In nucleotides, the CDR3 is TGTGCCAGCAGTTTATCTGGGGGCAGTGGCTACACCTTC. This chain uses TRBV12-3 or TRBV12-4 with TRBJ1-2, with a tentative D call TRBD1 (6 bases). The CDR3 extends over 13 amino acids. V was pared by 2 bases and J by 7 bases, with 11 bases between.